The clone carrying this T cell receptor (beta chain) has only a few counts. The antigen is undetermined. UMIs and sample barcodes were carried by the TCR alpha and TCR beta cDNA libraries that 5'RACE produced using constant-segment primers. TCRdb independently ran MiXCR on the 5' RACE reads; one entry per CDR3 protein. The table shows about 58,000 distinct CDR3 sequences, with 25% to 35% occurring only once. This sample was included in a study of T-cell memory formation after mild COVID-19. In the study overall: In these data, TCR clusters were largely donor specific.

General study findings and limits: While clones contracting from day 15 to 85 were balanced between CD4 and CD8, later expanders leaned CD4+.

This CDR3 spans 16 amino acids. After removal of 4 bases from V and 6 bases from J, the junction contained 12 bases not matched to a gene. Germline loops: CDR1 SGHKS, CDR2 YYEKEE (reference sequence). The sequenced material came from PBMCs or a T cell subset sorted from them (not recorded which). This chain connects TRBV5-5 to TRBJ2-3; 9 positions agree with TRBD1. The sequence derives from a man younger than 30 who had mild COVID-19 (a few samples of this study predate the infection). Cell type and time point are not known. In nucleotides, the CDR3 is TGTGCCAGCAGCCGGTGGGGTGGACAGGGGATCGATACGCAGTATTTT. Its translation: CASSRWGGQGIDTQYF.